Sequencing of this T cell receptor beta chain was carried out in a study of cytomegalovirus exposure and HLA in healthy donors. Study-level results: Later work found most CMV-associated TCR beta chains apparently HLA-restricted.

The germline V and J ends were trimmed by 0 bases and 6 bases, with 13 bases remaining between them. This CDR3 is built from 15 residues. The germline V gene has CDR1 SGDLS and CDR2 YYNGEE. PCR was performed using 60 Vbeta and 13 Jbeta primers. Assay used: immunoSEQ multiplex PCR; TCRdb lists only in-frame clones, some missing. The table records about 150,000 clones, over 60% of them present only once. To note about this clone: As yet, its antigen is unknown.

This sequence originates from a woman between 18 and 30 years old in good health and CMV-seronegative. The sequencing input was PBMCs. The chain recombines TRBV9 with TRBJ1-5, with D unclear. The CDR3 DNA is TGTGCCAGCAGCGTAGGCCCCAGAGGAGGTCAGCCCCAGCATTTT. Encoded protein: CASSVGPRGGQPQHF.